Shown below are 19 T cell receptor beta chains from a single sample sequenced in a study of T cells after yellow fever vaccination. TCRdb reprocessed the 5' RACE reads with MiXCR, giving one entry per CDR3 protein. The table records tens of thousands of distinct CDR3 sequences, around 7.4% of them present only once. This sample comprised CD8+ T cells sorted from PBMCs, obtained 15 days after the yellow fever booster vaccination. Source of these receptors: a man younger than 40 who received the YFV17D yellow fever vaccine.

This clonotype was observed a handful of times. The rearrangement links TRBV20-1 to TRBJ2-7; unclear D gene. Germline V gives CDR1 DFQATT, CDR2 SNEGSKA (reference sequence). This CDR3 region has 12 residues. V gave up 3 bases and J gave up 6 bases, with 12 bases separating them. The CDR3: CSASQDPLEQYF. The DNA of the CDR3 is TGCAGTGCTAGTCAGGACCCCCTCGAGCAGTACTTC.

Many counts were recorded for this clonotype. J is TRBJ2-5 and V is TRBV5-6; D might be TRBD2 (6 bases). Per the germline V gene, CDR1 is SGHDT and CDR2 is YYEEEE. There are 14 residues in the CDR3. V was pared by 2 bases and J by 10 bases, with 18 bases between. The chain's CDR3 is CASSFTVAAWGQYF. In DNA, the CDR3 is TGTGCCAGCAGCTTCACAGTAGCGGCTTGGGGCCAGTACTTC.

This clonotype was observed many times. The chain links TRBV27 to TRBJ2-3; D is unresolved. V was clipped by 0 bases and J by 4 bases, with 8 bases between them. There are 14 residues in the CDR3. Germline-derived CDR1 and CDR2 are MNHEY and SMNVEV (reference sequence). In DNA form, the CDR3 reads TGTGCCAGCAGTTTATCGGGGTCCTCAGATACGCAGTATTTT. Translated: CASSLSGSSDTQYF.

Ten or more counts support this clonotype. This chain connects TRBV29-1 to TRBJ2-5; 7 positions match TRBD1. The V gene end was trimmed by 4 bases and the J gene end by 0 bases; junction bases not matched to a gene: 2. Germline CDR1 and CDR2: SQVTM and ANQGSEA. CDR3 size: 13 residues. The CDR3 here is CSVAGQYQETQYF. The DNA for the CDR3 is TGCAGCGTTGCGGGACAGTACCAAGAGACCCAGTACTTC.

This clonotype has ten or more counts. V usage is TRBV5-5 and J usage is TRBJ2-1; 7 positions agree with TRBD2. The V gene end was trimmed by 3 bases and the J gene end by 3 bases; junction bases not matched to a gene: 6. This CDR3 is built from 15 residues. Germline values: CDR1 SGHKS, CDR2 YYEKEE (reference sequence). CDR3 bases: TGTGCCAGCAGCTACTATGGGGAGGGCTACAATGAGCAGTTCTTC. Translation: CASSYYGEGYNEQFF. The entire variable domain, with the rest obtained from reference TRBV5-5 and TRBJ2-1, is as follows: DAGVTQSPTHLIKTRGQQVTLRCSPISGHKSVSWYQQVLGQGPQFIFQYYEKEERGRGNFPDRFSARQFPNYSSELNVNALLLGDSALYLCASSYYGEGYNEQFFGPGTRLTVL.

This clonotype was counted ten times or more. The chain recombines TRBV24-1 with TRBJ2-2; D is unclear. Per germline, CDR1 KGHDR and CDR2 SFDVKD. CDR3 length: 12 amino acids. Trimming cost V 1 base and J 7 bases, with 3 bases left between them. The CDR3 coding sequence is TGTGCCACCAGTGATTTAAGCGGGGAGCTGTTTTTT. This codes for CATSDLSGELFF.

This clonotype was recorded at least ten times. This chain links TRBV20-1 with TRBJ2-1, with no clear D. The CDR3 has 13 amino acids. Germline CDR1 reads DFQATT; CDR2 reads SNEGSKA (reference sequence). Trimming left V 6 bases short and J 6 bases short, with 15 bases between. The CDR3 DNA is TGCAGTGCCCTTAGGGTAGGTGGCAATGAGCAGTTCTTC. Protein sequence: CSALRVGGNEQFF.

This chain links TRBV20-1 with TRBJ2-3, with TRBD2 matching over 11 bases. Germline lookup yields CDR1 DFQATT and CDR2 SNEGSKA (reference sequence). The CDR3 length is 16 residues. Germline trimming cut 6 bases from V and 5 bases from J; bases unmatched to any gene: 13. The CDR3 DNA reads TGCAGTGCCCCCGAGTTACTAGCGGGGGATGTAGATACGCAGTATTTT. This gives the protein CSAPELLAGDVDTQYF.

Relative to its sample, this clonotype is medium-sized (0.01 to 0.1%). The rearrangement joins TRBV5-1 to TRBJ1-4; a weak D match, TRBD1 (5 bases). The ends were cut back, 7 bases at V and 8 bases at J, with 36 bases in the middle. Germline CDR1 reads SGHRS; CDR2 reads YFSETQ. The CDR3 consists of 20 residues. This CDR3 is CASFPHPDTSSRAFKEKLFF. In DNA form, the CDR3 reads TGCGCCAGCTTCCCCCACCCGGACACCTCGTCCCGGGCGTTTAAAGAAAAACTGTTTTTT.

The sample holds many counts of this clonotype. The chain recombines TRBV19 with TRBJ2-1, with a tentative D call TRBD1 (5 bases). V lost 8 bases, J lost 6 bases, and 17 bases lay in between. Germline V gene sequence: CDR1 LNHDA, CDR2 SQIVND (reference sequence). CDR3 length: 14 residues. The CDR3 sequence: CASSTTPGINEQFF. CDR3 bases: TGTGCCAGTTCTACGACCCCAGGGATCAATGAGCAGTTCTTC.

This clonotype was seen repeatedly, ten times or more. CDR3 residues: CASSFRADTQYF. The CDR3 region has the DNA TGTGCCAGCAGCTTTCGGGCAGATACGCAGTATTTT. This rearrangement joins TRBV7-6 to TRBJ2-3, with D hard to call. Germline loops: CDR1 SGHVS, CDR2 FNYEAQ. Trimming shortened V by 3 bases and J by 4 bases, and 5 bases separated the two germline ends. The CDR3 runs to 12 residues.

This clonotype was observed at least ten times. This sequence joins TRBV20-1 and TRBJ2-1, with 10 bases that match TRBD1. The CDR3 covers 13 residues. Germline V gene sequence: CDR1 DFQATT, CDR2 SNEGSKA (reference sequence). Trimming removed 8 bases from V and 6 bases from J; junction bases left unmatched: 7. The CDR3 DNA is TGCAGTACCGGGACAGGGGTGATCAATGAGCAGTTCTTC. The encoded protein is CSTGTGVINEQFF.

This clonotype was observed many times. This chain links TRBV29-1 with TRBJ2-2, with 9 bases that match TRBD1. The CDR3 totals 14 residues. Trimming at V came to 4 bases and at J to 7 bases, leaving 7 bases not matched to a gene. Germline CDR1 reads SQVTM; CDR2 reads ANQGSEA. The CDR3 protein is CSVVTGQGHGELFF. CDR3 nucleotide sequence: TGCAGCGTTGTTACGGGACAGGGCCACGGGGAGCTGTTTTTT.

In regard to this clonotype: A single base separates this from a much larger clone, so it may be a read error. The rearrangement joins TRBV11-2 to TRBJ1-1; D uncertain. The CDR3 spans 13 residues. V lost 10 bases to trimming and J lost 0 bases, with 12 bases between them. The germline gives CDR1 SGHAT, CDR2 FQNNGV. CDR3 loop: CATTGRLNTEAFF. Here the CDR3 DNA reads TGTGCCACCACGGGCAGGTTGAACACTGAAGCTTTCTTT.

This clonotype was seen at least ten times. The J gene is TRBJ2-6, the V gene TRBV9; D not certain. The germline V gene encodes CDR1 SGDLS and CDR2 YYNGEE. V gave up 3 bases and J gave up 0 bases, with 7 bases separating them. CDR3 length equals 15 residues. The CDR3 region is CASSARYSGANVLTF. DNA for the CDR3: TGTGCCAGCAGCGCTCGCTACTCTGGGGCCAACGTCCTGACTTTC. Based on the CDR3 plus reference TRBV9 and TRBJ2-6, the full variable domain is DSGVTQTPKHLITATGQRVTLRCSPRSGDLSVYWYQQSLDQGLQFLIQYYNGEERAKGNILERFSAQQFPDLHSELNLSSLELGDSALYFCASSARYSGANVLTFGAGSRLTVL.

At least ten counts were recorded for this clonotype. The chain joins TRBV24-1 to TRBJ2-1, with no clear D. V lost 0 bases and J lost 0, with 8 bases in between. There are 16 residues in the CDR3. Germline CDR1 KGHDR, CDR2 SFDVKD. CDR3 bases: TGTGCCACCAGTGATTTGACCGGTAGCTCCTACAATGAGCAGTTCTTC. It yields the protein CATSDLTGSSYNEQFF.

This clonotype was observed many times. V and J are TRBV9 and TRBJ2-1; D unclear. From germline, CDR1 is SGDLS and CDR2 YYNGEE. The V and J ends lost 4 bases and 6 bases respectively, with 8 bases between them. The CDR3 length is 12 residues. The chain's CDR3 is CASSPSFNEQFF. The CDR3 nucleotides read TGTGCCAGCAGCCCTTCGTTCAATGAGCAGTTCTTC.

This clonotype has at least ten counts. The rearrangement joins TRBV27 to TRBJ2-7; 10 bases are a match to TRBD2. Germline loops: CDR1 MNHEY, CDR2 SMNVEV (reference sequence). Trimming cost V 4 bases and J 1 base; bases outside gene matches: 4. The CDR3 is made up of 15 amino acids. CDR3 nucleotide sequence: TGTGCCAGCAGTTCCCAGGGACTAGCGTCCTACGAGCAGTACTTC. Its translation is CASSSQGLASYEQYF.

This clonotype was counted at least ten times. The chain employs TRBV23-1 and TRBJ2-2; 9 bases fit TRBD1. TRBV23-1 is noted as an ORF with a role that remains uncertain. Losses at the gene ends were 3 bases for V and 3 bases for J; bases not matched to a gene: 5. The CDR3 is 16 residues long. CDR3 protein: CASSHTGTGYTGELFF. The CDR3 nucleotides are TGCGCCAGCAGTCACACCGGGACAGGGTACACCGGGGAGCTGTTTTTT.